This T cell receptor beta chain appears in the sequencing data of a study of cytomegalovirus exposure and HLA in healthy donors. The study, taken as a whole, reports: There were 150 to 200 TCR beta chains listed as cytomegalovirus-associated. A few chains linked to CMV were shown in vitro to be specific for CMV antigens.

Trimming shortened V by 8 bases and J by 6 bases, and 14 bases separated the two germline ends. Germline CDR1 and CDR2: MNHNY and SVGAGI (reference sequence). This CDR3 is built from 14 residues. Turning to this clone: Antigen specificity is unknown.

With 60 Vbeta and 13 Jbeta primers, the PCR was carried out. The protocol was immunoSEQ multiplex PCR, while the TCRdb copy is restricted to in-frame clones and leaves out a portion. This sample yields about 180,000 clones, of which roughly 77% are seen a single time; 1% belongs to the top ten. This TCR derives from a woman aged 45-59 years in good health and CMV-seropositive. This chain connects TRBV6-6 to TRBJ1-6; tentative D call: TRBD1 (6 bases). Sequencing input: PBMCs. The CDR3 DNA is TGTGCCAGCGAGGACAGCCTCTCTAATTCACCCCTCCACTTT. Residues: CASEDSLSNSPLHF.